The 21 T cell receptor beta chains below were found in one sample sequenced in a study of blood T cell repertoires in COVID-19. Using immunoSEQ multiplex PCR, the repertoire was profiled, and TCRdb retains in-frame clones only, with some absent. Seen here are 40,000 or so clones, about 87% observed once, and the top ten hold approximately 3.3%. Sequencing used peripheral blood. These receptors came from a human donor in a cohort sampled during active COVID-19.

The chain employs TRBV7-3 and TRBJ1-1, with TRBD1 identical over 9 bases. With 1 base clipped from V and 4 bases from J, the junction kept 7 bases outside the gene matches. This CDR3 is built from 16 residues. Germline V gene sequence: CDR1 SGHTA, CDR2 FQGTGA. For the CDR3, the DNA is TGTGCCAGCAGCTTAATGGGACAGGGACGGAGCACTGAAGCTTTCTTT. This codes for CASSLMGQGRSTEAFF.

This chain uses TRBV25-1 with TRBJ2-5; no firm D call. The V end lost 4 bases, the J end lost 5 bases, and 17 bases lay between the germline ends. This CDR3 has 15 amino acids. CDR1 and CDR2 from the germline V gene are MGHDK and SYGVNS. CDR3 sequence reads: CASSGHTEPKETQYF. In DNA form, the CDR3 reads TGTGCCAGCAGTGGACATACAGAACCCAAGGAGACCCAGTACTTC.

J is TRBJ2-7 and V is TRBV7-9; 8 nucleotides line up with TRBD1. Germline assignment: CDR1 SEHNR and CDR2 FQNEAQ (reference sequence). V dropped 8 bases and J dropped 9; count of bases not matched to a gene: 9. This CDR3 contains 12 residues. For the CDR3, the DNA is TGTGCCAGCGAAGGGACAGGAACGAGGCAGTACTTC. Its protein is CASEGTGTRQYF.

The CDR3 DNA sequence: TGTGCCACCAGCAGAGATCGACAGGGACCCGAGCAGTACTTC. Translated: CATSRDRQGPEQYF. The chain is built from TRBV15 and TRBJ2-7; 7 nucleotides line up with TRBD1. Germline V CDR1 and CDR2: LNHNV, YYDKDF (reference sequence). J gave up 6 bases and V 0 bases, and 5 bases lay outside the gene matches. The CDR3 is 14 amino acids.

The V gene is TRBV4-2, the J gene TRBJ2-3; 14 bases align to TRBD2. Germline V CDR1 and CDR2: LGHNA, YNFKEQ. This CDR3 has 19 amino acids. V lost 5 bases to trimming and J lost 0 bases; unmatched junction nucleotides: 10. This CDR3 is CASSNPTSGGALSTDTQYF. CDR3 coding DNA: TGTGCCAGCAGCAACCCGACTAGCGGGGGGGCCCTTAGCACAGATACGCAGTATTTT.

The chain has TRBV18 and TRBJ1-2, with D possibly TRBD1 on 6 matching bases. Deletions cut 0 bases from V and 6 bases from J, with 11 bases between. CDR3 length equals 14 residues. CDR1 is KGHSH and CDR2 is LQKENI in the germline V gene. In nucleotides, the CDR3 is TGTGCCAGCTCACCACCATCCAGGGGAGATGGCTACACCTTC. This gives the protein CASSPPSRGDGYTF.

This chain connects TRBV18 to TRBJ2-7; 8 nucleotides line up with TRBD1. This CDR3 has 13 residues. Trimming took 6 bases from V and 3 from J; bases not matched to a gene: 4. The germline CDR1 and CDR2 sequences are KGHSH and LQKENI. The CDR3 sequence: CASSRGQGYEQYF. CDR3 coding DNA: TGTGCCAGCTCCCGAGGACAGGGCTACGAGCAGTACTTC.

V and J are TRBV7-2 and TRBJ1-2, with 8 bases fitting TRBD1. There are 15 residues in the CDR3. V was pared by 2 bases and J by 4 bases, with 6 bases of the junction left unmatched. Germline V gene lookup returns CDR1 SGHTA and CDR2 FQGNSA. CDR3 in amino acids: CASSLNPGGLYGYTF. CDR3 nucleotides: TGTGCCAGCAGCTTAAATCCAGGGGGCCTCTATGGCTACACCTTC.

The chain links TRBV7-9 to TRBJ2-2; perhaps TRBD2 as D (6 bases). V gave up 5 bases and J gave up 3 bases, with 13 bases separating them. Germline V gene data show CDR1 as SEHNR and CDR2 as FQNEAQ (reference sequence). This CDR3 has 15 amino acids. The CDR3 loop is CASSTPGSYTGELFF. CDR3 in DNA: TGTGCCAGCAGCACTCCCGGGAGCTACACCGGGGAGCTGTTTTTT.

The rearrangement links TRBV5-1 to TRBJ2-3; 9 bases map to TRBD2. Trimming took 4 bases from V and 2 from J; bases not matched to a gene: 8. Looked up from germline, CDR1 is SGHRS and CDR2 is YFSETQ. This CDR3 has 16 residues. The CDR3: CASSAGTSSNTDTQYF. The CDR3 DNA reads as TGCGCCAGCAGCGCAGGGACTAGCAGTAACACAGATACGCAGTATTTT.

The genes are TRBV4-1 and TRBJ2-7; TRBD1 matches at 11 bases. V lost 5 bases, J lost 3 bases, and 6 bases stayed unmatched. Germline V gene lookup returns CDR1 MGHRA and CDR2 YSYEKL. The CDR3 is made up of 15 amino acids. The DNA for the CDR3 is TGCGCCAGCAGCTGGGACAGGGGGTTATTCTACGAGCAGTACTTC. Protein: CASSWDRGLFYEQYF.

This chain uses TRBV4-3 with TRBJ2-7; possibly TRBD1 for D (6 bases). The CDR3 extends over 14 amino acids. V lost 0 bases and J 3 bases, leaving 9 bases between the germline ends. Germline V gene data show CDR1 as LGHNA and CDR2 as YSLEER. The CDR3 DNA follows: TGCGCCAGCAGCCAAGATTGGACAGTCTACGAGCAGTACTTC. Amino acids: CASSQDWTVYEQYF.

The chain carries TRBV11-2 and TRBJ2-7, with 8 nucleotides matching TRBD2. This CDR3 contains 13 residues. The junction had 2 bases not matched to a gene; V was cut back by 3 bases and J by 4 bases. CDR1 is SGHAT and CDR2 is FQNNGV in the germline V gene. The CDR3 here is CASSFGLAYEQYF. CDR3 nucleotides: TGTGCCAGCAGCTTTGGACTAGCTTACGAGCAGTACTTC.

This chain links TRBV6-1 with TRBJ2-7, with 9 positions matching TRBD1. The germline V gene encodes CDR1 MNHNS and CDR2 SASEGT. The CDR3 contains 17 residues. With 4 bases clipped from V and 1 base from J, the junction kept 11 bases outside the gene matches. The CDR3 DNA reads as TGTGCCAGCAGTGGGGGACAGGGTTGGAGGAAGTCCTACGAGCAGTACTTC. Its translation: CASSGGQGWRKSYEQYF.

CDR3 in DNA: TGTGCCAGCAGCGTAGGGGGCAGTACCAAAAACATTCAGTACTTC. Its protein is CASSVGGSTKNIQYF. The rearrangement uses TRBV9 and TRBJ2-4, with a weak D call TRBD1 (5 bases). This CDR3 contains 15 residues. CDR1 and CDR2 from the germline V gene are SGDLS and YYNGEE. V was shortened by 0 bases and J by 2 bases, with 9 bases between the two germline ends.

The chain combines TRBV10-3 with TRBJ1-5; 9 nucleotides line up with TRBD1. The CDR3 spans 14 residues. After removal of 5 bases from V and 5 bases from J, the junction contained 4 bases not matched to a gene. Germline values: CDR1 ENHRY, CDR2 SYGVKD. CDR3 sequence (DNA): TGTGCCATCAGTATACAGGGGGCGGATCAGCCCCAGCATTTT. Translated, it gives CAISIQGADQPQHF.

V gene TRBV4-3 combines with J gene TRBJ1-6; TRBD1 matches at 9 bases. Trimming took 4 bases from V and 9 from J; bases not matched to a gene: 7. This CDR3 contains 15 residues. Germline V lookup: CDR1 LGHNA, CDR2 YSLEER. The CDR3 DNA reads TGCGCCAGCAGCCCGGGACAGGGTTGGTCTTCACCCCTCCACTTT. Translating gives CASSPGQGWSSPLHF.

V and J are TRBV9 and TRBJ2-2; 9 bases agree with TRBD1. CDR1 SGDLS and CDR2 YYNGEE come from the germline V gene. The CDR3 is 16 residues long. The trim removed 4 bases at V and 1 base at J, leaving 5 bases unmatched. The CDR3 region is CASSTRDRVNTGELFF. The CDR3 DNA reads TGTGCCAGCAGCACCCGGGACAGGGTGAACACCGGGGAGCTGTTTTTT.

This chain joins TRBV28 and TRBJ1-1, with D perhaps TRBD1 (5 bases). The V end was cut by 3 bases, the J end by 4 bases, with 12 bases between. CDR1 and CDR2 from the germline V gene are MDHEN and SYDVKM. This CDR3 comprises 14 residues. CDR3 in DNA: TGTGCCAGCAGTTTGACAGCCTTTGGCACTGAAGCTTTCTTT. This gives the protein CASSLTAFGTEAFF. The whole variable domain, filled in from reference TRBV28 and TRBJ1-1, reads DVKVTQSSRYLVKRTGEKVFLECVQDMDHENMFWYRQDPGLGLRLIYFSYDVKMKEKGDIPEGYSVSREKKERFSLILESASTNQTSMYLCASSLTAFGTEAFFGQGTRLTVV.

The chain couples TRBV6-4 to TRBJ1-1; weak D call: TRBD1 (6 bases). Between the trimmed V and J ends, which lost 6 bases and 4 bases, there was a span of 12 bases. The CDR3 spans 13 residues. Germline CDR1 MRHNA, CDR2 SNTAGT. CDR3 nucleotide sequence: TGTGCCAGCAGGGCCAGGGGTAGCACTGAAGCTTTCTTT. This encodes CASRARGSTEAFF.

The rearrangement joins TRBV5-4 to TRBJ1-6; TRBD1 matches 9 bases. Looked up from germline, CDR1 is SGHNT and CDR2 is YYREEE (reference sequence). With V trimmed by 4 bases and J by 10 bases, 15 bases remained unmatched. This CDR3 region has 17 residues. Here the CDR3 reads CASSPGTGKEYGSPLHF. DNA for the CDR3: TGTGCCAGCAGCCCGGGGACAGGGAAGGAATACGGATCACCCCTCCACTTT. The entire variable domain, with the rest obtained from reference TRBV5-4 and TRBJ1-6, is as follows: ETGVTQSPTHLIKTRGQQVTLRCSSQSGHNTVSWYQQALGQGPQFIFQYYREEENGRGNFPPRFSGLQFPNYSSELNVNALELDDSALYLCASSPGTGKEYGSPLHFGNGTRLTVT.